The clone carrying this T cell receptor beta chain was picked up a small number of times. Its antigen is not known. Measured with immunoSEQ multiplex PCR; TCRdb has only the in-frame clones, and not every one. The sample lists roughly 120,000 clones, over 75% occurring once. The data were obtained in a study of T cell responses to AZD1222 COVID-19 vaccine. Overall study results and limits: CD4 TCRs linked to vaccination spanned spike, dominating at 160-218 and 743-854.

The CDR3 consists of 14 residues. Trimming removed 8 bases from V and 7 bases from J; junction bases left unmatched: 9. Germline V gene lookup returns CDR1 WNHNN and CDR2 SYGVQD (reference sequence). The V and J genes are TRBV10-1 and TRBJ2-7, with TRBD1 matching 12 bases. The TCR comes from an adult in good health. Here the sequenced sample was peripheral blood, taken on day 0 of AZD1222 vaccination. The CDR3 bases are TGCGCCAGCGGCGGGACAGGGGGCCCTCGGGAGCAGTACTTC. Translation gives CASGGTGGPREQYF.